Below are 10 T cell receptor beta chains sequenced from a single sample in a study of glioma-infiltrating T cells after dendritic cell vaccination. Clones were sequenced by immunoSEQ multiplex PCR, and TCRdb holds only the in-frame ones, with some missing. The sample contains 80,000 to 95,000 clones, 85% of which appear only once. Time point specified: after dendritic cell vaccination, including at tumor progression/relapse. The material was blood, obtained after dendritic cell vaccination. These receptors originate from a human donor with glioblastoma.

This clone is a singleton in its sample. The chain combines TRBV28 with TRBJ2-7; tentatively, D is TRBD1 (6 bases). The CDR3 is 15 residues long. Looked up from germline, CDR1 is MDHEN and CDR2 is SYDVKM. Trimming removed 4 bases at V and 4 bases at J, with 17 bases between. CDR3 sequence (DNA): TGTGCCAGCAGTTCCCACCGACAGGACCCATACGAGCAGTACTTC. This gives the protein CASSSHRQDPYEQYF.

The rearrangement links TRBV2 to TRBJ1-2; 10 positions agree with TRBD1. From germline, CDR1 is SNHLY and CDR2 FYNNEI. This CDR3 spans 14 amino acids. The ends lost 1 base at V and 8 bases at J; junction bases unmatched: 4. DNA of the CDR3: TGTGCCAGCAGTGAAGAGACAGGGGGCCGAGGCTACACCTTC. The encoded protein is CASSEETGGRGYTF.

The chain uses TRBV5-6 and TRBJ1-5; TRBD1 aligns across 7 bases. Looked up from germline, CDR1 is SGHDT and CDR2 is YYEEEE. This CDR3 has 14 amino acids. J gave up 6 bases and V 2 bases, and 5 bases lay outside the gene matches. This CDR3 is CASSLTGVGQPQHF. The DNA of the CDR3 is TGTGCCAGCAGCTTAACAGGGGTCGGTCAGCCCCAGCATTTT.

This clone was found once. This chain joins TRBV9 and TRBJ1-5, with D possibly being TRBD1 (6 bases). CDR1 is SGDLS, CDR2 YYNGEE, per germline. CDR3 size: 13 residues. V lost 3 bases and J lost 7, with 11 bases in between. CDR3 sequence: CASSAGVEQPQHF. The CDR3 DNA follows: TGTGCCAGCAGCGCAGGGGTGGAGCAGCCCCAGCATTTT.

The chain recombines TRBV7-3 with TRBJ2-2; TRBD1 is a possible D gene (7 bases). CDR3 length equals 16 residues. V dropped 5 bases and J dropped 5 bases, with 18 bases sitting between them. Germline CDR1 and CDR2: SGHTA and FQGTGA. The CDR3, as DNA: TGTGCCAGCAGCCCCCTTACAGGGGAGGCTACCGGGGAGCTGTTTTTT. Translation gives CASSPLTGEATGELFF.

This clone was observed a single time. This chain links TRBV28 with TRBJ1-5; D possibly corresponds to TRBD1 (5 bases). Germline V gene lookup returns CDR1 MDHEN and CDR2 SYDVKM. This CDR3 region has 15 residues. V lost 1 base and J lost 2, with 9 bases in between. The CDR3 DNA follows: TGTGCCAGCAGTTTATCAGGGTCACGCAATCAGCCCCAGCATTTT. Translated, it gives CASSLSGSRNQPQHF. The variable domain in full, completed from reference TRBV28 and TRBJ1-5, reads DVKVTQSSRYLVKRTGEKVFLECVQDMDHENMFWYRQDPGLGLRLIYFSYDVKMKEKGDIPEGYSVSREKKERFSLILESASTNQTSMYLCASSLSGSRNQPQHFGDGTRLSIL.

This chain uses TRBV5-6 with TRBJ1-6; a possible D gene is TRBD1 (5 bases). There are 11 residues in the CDR3. Germline-derived CDR1 and CDR2 are SGHDT and YYEEEE. V gave up 2 bases and J gave up 12 bases, with 6 bases separating them. The CDR3 bases are TGTGCCAGCAGCTTCCAGGGACCCCTCCACTTT. Protein sequence: CASSFQGPLHF.

The chain combines TRBV27 with TRBJ2-7; tentative D call: TRBD1 (5 bases). The V gene lost 3 bases and the J gene lost 4 bases, with 13 bases spanning the gap. Per germline, CDR1 MNHEY and CDR2 SMNVEV (reference sequence). The CDR3 has 14 amino acids. The CDR3: CASSFIGAFYEQYF. In nucleotides, the CDR3 is TGTGCCAGCAGTTTTATTGGGGCCTTTTACGAGCAGTACTTC.

This clone was detected a few times. This chain joins TRBV11-3 and TRBJ1-1; D gene ambiguous. CDR3 length: 14 residues. V lost 2 bases and J lost 1, with 8 bases in between. Looked up from germline, CDR1 is SGHNT and CDR2 is YENEEA. Here the CDR3 DNA reads TGTGCCAGCAGCTTATACGGGGAGAACACTGAAGCTTTCTTT. It codes for CASSLYGENTEAFF.

V and J are TRBV18 and TRBJ2-7, with 7 bases aligning to TRBD2. The CDR3 length is 14 residues. CDR1 and CDR2 (germline): KGHSH, LQKENI. The V segment lost 5 bases and the J segment 4 bases; nucleotides outside the gene matches: 8. The CDR3 protein is CASSELARQYEQYF. CDR3 in DNA: TGTGCCAGCTCAGAACTAGCGAGGCAGTACGAGCAGTACTTC.